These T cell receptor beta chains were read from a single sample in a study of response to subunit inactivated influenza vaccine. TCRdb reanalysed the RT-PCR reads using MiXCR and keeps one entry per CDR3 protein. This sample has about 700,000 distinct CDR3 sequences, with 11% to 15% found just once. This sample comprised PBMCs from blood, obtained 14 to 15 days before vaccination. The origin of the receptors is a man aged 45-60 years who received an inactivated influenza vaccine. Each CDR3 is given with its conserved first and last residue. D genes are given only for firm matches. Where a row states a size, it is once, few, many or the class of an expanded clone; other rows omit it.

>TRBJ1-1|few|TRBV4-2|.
CASSQDAGEGTEAFF
TGTGCCAGCAGCCAAGATGCAGGTGAAGGGACTGAAGCTTTCTTT
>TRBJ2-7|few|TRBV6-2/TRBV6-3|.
CASSYSIFADEREQYF
TGTGCCAGCAGTTACTCGATTTTTGCTGATGAACGCGAGCAGTACTTC
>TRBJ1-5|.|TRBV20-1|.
CSAPLTGNNQPQHF
TGCAGTGCTCCGCTGACGGGCAACAATCAGCCCCAACATTTT
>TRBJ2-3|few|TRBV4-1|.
CASSQDSSGEGRDTQYF
TGCGCCAGCAGCCAAGACTCATCAGGGGAAGGACGAGATACGCAGTATTTT
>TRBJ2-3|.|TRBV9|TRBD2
CASSVSGGTADTQYF
TGTGCCAGCAGCGTGAGCGGGGGAACAGCAGATACGCAGTATTTT
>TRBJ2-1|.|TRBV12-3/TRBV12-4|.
CASSLVGGNNNEQFF
TGTGCCAGCAGTTTGGTGGGCGGGAACAACAATGAGCAGTTCTTC
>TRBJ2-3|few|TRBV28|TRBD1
CASRGQNTDTQYF
TGTGCCAGCAGGGGACAGAACACAGATACGCAGTATTTT
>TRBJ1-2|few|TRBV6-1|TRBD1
CASSTTPGTGFGYTF
TGTGCCAGCAGTACAACACCCGGGACAGGGTTTGGCTACACCTTC
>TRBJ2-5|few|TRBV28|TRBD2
CASSLMIAGGQETQYF
TGTGCCAGCAGTTTAATGATAGCGGGGGGCCAAGAGACCCAGTACTTC
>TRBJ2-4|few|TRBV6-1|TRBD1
CASSRDRGRPIQYF
TGTGCCAGCAGTCGGGACAGGGGCCGTCCAATTCAGTACTTC
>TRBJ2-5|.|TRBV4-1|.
CASSQGGGAPETQYF
TGCGCCAGCAGCCAAGGGGGGGGGGCCCCGGAGACCCAGTACTTC
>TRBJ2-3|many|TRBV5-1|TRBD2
CASSSGTSNPADTQYF
TGCGCCAGCAGCTCCGGGACTAGCAACCCGGCAGATACGCAGTATTTT
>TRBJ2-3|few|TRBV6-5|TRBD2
CASSYLGLAGSDTQYF
TGTGCCAGCAGTTACTTAGGACTAGCGGGGTCAGATACGCAGTATTTT
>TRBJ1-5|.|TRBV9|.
CASSVEGINQPQHF
TGTGCCAGCAGCGTAGAGGGGATCAATCAGCCCCAGCATTTT
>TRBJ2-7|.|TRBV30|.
CAWSVRRVYEQYF
TGTGCCTGGAGTGTACGTCGGGTCTACGAGCAGTACTTC
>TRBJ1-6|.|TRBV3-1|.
CASSQGGYNSPLHF
TGTGCCAGCAGCCAAGGGGGCTATAATTCACCCCTCCACTTT
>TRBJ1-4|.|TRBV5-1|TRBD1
CASSSYRGNGEKLFF
TGCGCCAGCAGCTCCTACAGGGGGAACGGGGAAAAACTGTTTTTT
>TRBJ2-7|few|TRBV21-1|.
CASSPPQEQTFYEQYF
TGTGCCAGCAGCCCTCCTCAGGAACAGACGTTCTACGAGCAGTACTTC
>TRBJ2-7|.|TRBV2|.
CATTPGRFYEQYF
TGTGCCACGACACCCGGACGGTTCTACGAGCAGTACTTC
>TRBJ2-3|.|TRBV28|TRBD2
CASSLWASGGGPDTQYF
TGTGCCAGCAGTTTATGGGCTAGCGGGGGGGGGCCAGATACGCAGTATTTT
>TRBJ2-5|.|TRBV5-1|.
CASSLPGPEETQYF
TGCGCCAGCAGCCTACCAGGGCCTGAAGAGACCCAGTACTTC
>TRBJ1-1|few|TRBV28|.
CASSLSAEAFF
TGTGCCAGCAGTTTGTCGGCTGAAGCTTTCTTT
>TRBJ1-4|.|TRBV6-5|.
CASSYDAGATNEKLFF
TGTGCCAGCAGTTACGATGCAGGAGCAACTAATGAAAAACTGTTTTTT
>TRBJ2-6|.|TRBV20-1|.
CSARDVVSGANVLTF
TGCAGTGCTAGGGACGTCGTTAGTGGGGCCAACGTCCTGACTTTC
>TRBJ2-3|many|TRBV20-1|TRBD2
CSARGLAGTTDTQYF
TGCAGTGCTAGAGGACTAGCGGGGACCACAGATACGCAGTATTTT
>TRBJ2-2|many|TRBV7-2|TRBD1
CASSLGGQGNTGELFF
TGTGCCAGCAGCTTAGGAGGACAGGGGAACACCGGGGAGCTGTTTTTT
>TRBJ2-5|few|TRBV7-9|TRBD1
CASSLASGGGAETQYF
TGTGCCAGCAGCTTAGCCTCAGGGGGCGGTGCGGAGACCCAGTACTTC
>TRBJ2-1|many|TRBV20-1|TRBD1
CSATPPGQGKNEQFF
TGCAGTGCTACCCCACCGGGACAGGGAAAAAATGAGCAGTTCTTC
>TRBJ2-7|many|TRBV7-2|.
CASSLGFRSPYEQYF
TGTGCCAGCAGCTTAGGATTCAGGTCTCCCTACGAGCAGTACTTC
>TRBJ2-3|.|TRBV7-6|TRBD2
CASSPLAGGPLTDTQYF
TGTGCCAGCAGCCCCTTAGCGGGAGGGCCGTTAACAGATACGCAGTATTTT
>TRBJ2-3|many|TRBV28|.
CASSGTSTDTQYF
TGTGCCAGCAGCGGGACTAGCACAGATACGCAGTATTTT
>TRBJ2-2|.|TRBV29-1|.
CSVETKRQANTGELFF
TGCAGCGTTGAAACGAAGAGACAGGCGAACACCGGGGAGCTGTTTTTT
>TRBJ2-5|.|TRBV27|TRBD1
CASSLSGGTGGTQYF
TGTGCCAGCAGTTTATCTGGCGGGACAGGGGGGACCCAGTACTTC
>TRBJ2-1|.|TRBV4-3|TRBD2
CASSQGAGGPYNEQFF
TGCGCCAGCAGCCAAGGGGCGGGGGGGCCCTACAATGAGCAGTTCTTC
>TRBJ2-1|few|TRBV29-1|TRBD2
CSVEPGLADSYNEQFF
TGCAGCGTTGAACCGGGACTAGCGGACTCCTACAATGAGCAGTTCTTC
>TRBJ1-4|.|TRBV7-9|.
CASSAGGNTNEKLFF
TGTGCCAGCAGCGCCGGGGGGAATACTAATGAAAAACTGTTTTTT
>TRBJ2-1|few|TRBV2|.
CASSPHRASSYNEQFF
TGTGCCAGCAGTCCCCACAGGGCCAGCTCCTACAATGAGCAGTTCTTC
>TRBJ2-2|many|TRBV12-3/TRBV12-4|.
CASSPSKGINTGELFF
TGTGCCAGCAGCCCATCTAAGGGGATTAACACCGGGGAGCTGTTTTTT
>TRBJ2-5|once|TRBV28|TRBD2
CASGEGRYQETQYF
TGTGCCAGCGGGGAGGGAAGGTACCAAGAGACCCAGTACTTC
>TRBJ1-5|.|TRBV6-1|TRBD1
CASSVDRVLSNQPQHF
TGTGCCAGCAGTGTGGACAGGGTTTTGAGCAATCAGCCCCAGCATTTT
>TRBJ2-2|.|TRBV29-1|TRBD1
CSVDRGRRTGELFF
TGCAGCGTTGACAGGGGGCGTCGAACCGGGGAGCTGTTTTTT
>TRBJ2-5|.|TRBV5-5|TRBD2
CASSSSGTRETQYF
TGTGCCAGCAGCAGTAGCGGGACCCGGGAGACCCAGTACTTC
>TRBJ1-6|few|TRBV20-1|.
CSADSSSYNSPLHF
TGCAGTGCTGATTCGAGCTCCTATAATTCACCCCTCCACTTT
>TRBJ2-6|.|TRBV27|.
CASSNLGSGANVLTF
TGTGCCAGCAGTAATTTGGGCTCTGGGGCCAACGTCCTGACTTTC
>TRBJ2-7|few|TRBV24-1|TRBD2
CATSVSGSNEQYF
TGTGCCACCAGTGTTAGCGGGAGTAACGAGCAGTACTTC
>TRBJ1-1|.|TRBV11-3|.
CASSLDPQGTAFF
TGTGCCAGCAGCTTAGATCCACAGGGAACAGCTTTCTTT
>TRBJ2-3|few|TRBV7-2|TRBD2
CASSTRLALSTDTQYF
TGTGCCAGCAGCACGAGACTAGCTCTCAGCACAGATACGCAGTATTTT